Sequencing of this T cell receptor beta chain was carried out in a study of early T cells in non-severe SARS-CoV-2 infection. Whole-study context: Chains were unpaired, as sequencing was done on bulk RNA from unsorted whole blood.

TCRdb passed the 5' RACE reads through MiXCR, listing each CDR3 protein once. The table has approximately 84,000 distinct CDR3 sequences, less than 15% seen once. V was pared by 5 bases and J by 0 bases, with 11 bases between. The CDR3 is 15 amino acids. This clonotype was found a few times. The origin of this receptor is an adult who was a healthcare worker with PCR-confirmed SARS-CoV-2 infection or an uninfected control (not recorded which). This chain joins TRBV12-3 or TRBV12-4 and TRBJ1-3; D unclear. What was sequenced was whole blood. DNA for the CDR3: TGTGCCAGCAGTCCCCCCAACCGCTCTGGAAACACCATATATTTT. It codes for CASSPPNRSGNTIYF.